The source of this T cell receptor (beta chain) is a study of shared clonotypes between healthy human individuals. TCRdb keeps only in-frame clones here, not all; method: immunoSEQ multiplex PCR. The table records over a million clones, more than 95% of them present only once. Note on this clone: The antigen is undetermined.

The V segment lost 5 bases and the J segment 2 bases; nucleotides outside the gene matches: 7. This CDR3 comprises 15 residues. Germline-derived CDR1 and CDR2 are SGHAT and FQNNGV. Every donor was a Caucasian adult from Nashville, Tennessee. Overall study results and limits: Genetic and exposure-history diversity was limited by the small donor number. Naive subsets tended to show greater estimated richness than memory subsets.

Source material: naive CD4+ T cells sorted from blood. Sample subset: CD45RA+ positively selected. V is TRBV11-2 and J is TRBJ2-3; 7 bases agree with TRBD1. The clonotype was recovered from a man aged 30 to 45 in good health. In DNA form, the CDR3 reads TGTGCCAGCAGCGAAAGGGACAGAGACACAGATACGCAGTATTTT. This encodes CASSERDRDTDTQYF. Together with reference TRBV11-2 and TRBJ2-3, the CDR3 gives the full variable domain: EAGVAQSPRYKIIEKRQSVAFWCNPISGHATLYWYQQILGQGPKLLIQFQNNGVVDDSQLPKDRFSAERLKGVDSTLKIQPAKLEDSAVYLCASSERDRDTDTQYFGPGTRLTVL.